This T cell receptor beta chain was identified during a study of T-cell memory formation after mild COVID-19. Turning to the study itself: Among the donors, TCR clusters were largely specific to each donor. Study-level findings and limits: Chiefly within CM and EM were the contracting CD4+ clones; CD8+ ones were within EMRA.

The trim removed 7 bases at V and 1 base at J, leaving 3 bases unmatched. CDR3 length: 13 amino acids. Germline CDR1 reads SEHNR; CDR2 reads FQNEAQ (reference sequence). This clonotype is a singleton in its sample. Antigen: not known. Researchers used 5'RACE with constant-segment primers to make TCR alpha and TCR beta cDNA libraries that carry sample barcodes and UMIs. TCRdb processed the 5' RACE reads anew with MiXCR; each CDR3 protein has one entry. The profile shows approximately 88,000 distinct CDR3 sequences, around 27% of them singletons. Sequencing was done on a sample of PBMCs or a T cell subset sorted from them (not recorded which). The J gene is TRBJ1-1, the V gene TRBV7-9; 7 positions agree with TRBD1. This receptor was identified in a man between 18 and 35 years old who had mild COVID-19 (a few samples of this study predate the infection). Cell type and time point are not known. The CDR3 loop reads CASKTGTNTEAFF. CDR3 DNA sequence: TGTGCCAGCAAGACAGGGACGAACACTGAAGCTTTCTTT.